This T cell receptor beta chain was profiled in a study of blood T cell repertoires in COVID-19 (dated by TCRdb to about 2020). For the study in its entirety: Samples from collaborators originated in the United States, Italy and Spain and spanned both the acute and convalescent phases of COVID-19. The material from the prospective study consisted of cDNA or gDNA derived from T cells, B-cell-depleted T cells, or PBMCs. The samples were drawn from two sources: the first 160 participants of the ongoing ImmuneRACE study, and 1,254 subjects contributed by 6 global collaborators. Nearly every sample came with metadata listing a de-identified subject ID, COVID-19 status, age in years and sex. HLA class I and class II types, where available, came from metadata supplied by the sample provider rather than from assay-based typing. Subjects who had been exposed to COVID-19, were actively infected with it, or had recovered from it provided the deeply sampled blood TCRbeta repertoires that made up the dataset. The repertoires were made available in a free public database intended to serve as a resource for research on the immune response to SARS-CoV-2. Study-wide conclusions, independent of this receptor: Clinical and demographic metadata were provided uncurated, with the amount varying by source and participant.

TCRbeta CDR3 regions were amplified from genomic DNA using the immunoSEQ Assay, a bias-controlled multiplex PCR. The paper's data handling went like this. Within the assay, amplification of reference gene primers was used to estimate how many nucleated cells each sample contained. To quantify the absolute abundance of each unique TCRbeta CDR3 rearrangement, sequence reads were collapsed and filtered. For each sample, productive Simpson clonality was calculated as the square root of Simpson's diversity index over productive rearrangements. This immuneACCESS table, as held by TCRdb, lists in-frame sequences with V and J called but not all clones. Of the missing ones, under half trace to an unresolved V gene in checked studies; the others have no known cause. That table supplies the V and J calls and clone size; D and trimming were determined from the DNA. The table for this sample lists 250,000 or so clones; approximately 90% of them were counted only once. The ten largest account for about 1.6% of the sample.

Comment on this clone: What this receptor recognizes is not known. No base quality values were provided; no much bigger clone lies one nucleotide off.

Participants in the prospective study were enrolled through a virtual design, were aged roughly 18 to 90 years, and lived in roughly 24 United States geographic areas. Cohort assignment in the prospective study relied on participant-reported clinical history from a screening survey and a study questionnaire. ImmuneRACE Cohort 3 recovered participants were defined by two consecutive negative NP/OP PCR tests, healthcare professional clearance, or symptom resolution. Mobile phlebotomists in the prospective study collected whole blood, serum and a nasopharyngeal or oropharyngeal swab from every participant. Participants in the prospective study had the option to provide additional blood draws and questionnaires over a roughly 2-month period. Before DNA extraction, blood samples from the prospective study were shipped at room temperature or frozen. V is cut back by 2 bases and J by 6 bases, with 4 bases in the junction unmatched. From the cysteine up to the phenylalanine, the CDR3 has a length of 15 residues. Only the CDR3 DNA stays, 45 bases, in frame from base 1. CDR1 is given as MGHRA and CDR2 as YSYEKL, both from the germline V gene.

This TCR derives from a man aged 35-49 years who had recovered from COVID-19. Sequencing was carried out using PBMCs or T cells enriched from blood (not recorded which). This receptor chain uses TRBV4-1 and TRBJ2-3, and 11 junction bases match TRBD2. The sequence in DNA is TGCGCCAGCAGCCAAACTAGCGGGAGACCCGATACGCAGTATTTT. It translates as CASSQTSGRPDTQYF.